The 21 T cell receptor beta chains in this list originate from one sample, sequenced in a study of blood T cell repertoires in COVID-19. The protocol was immunoSEQ multiplex PCR, while the TCRdb copy is restricted to in-frame clones and leaves out a portion. The data show about 230,000 clones, with approximately 80% seen just once and under 2.5% held by the top ten. The sample comprised peripheral blood. These receptors were collected from a man aged 40-49 years who had recovered from COVID-19.

This clone was detected only once. This chain links TRBV5-6 with TRBJ2-1; 15 nucleotides match TRBD2. This CDR3 region has 17 residues. Trimming removed 0 bases from V and 4 bases from J; junction bases left unmatched: 2. CDR1 is SGHDT and CDR2 is YYEEEE in the germline V gene. CDR3 region: CASSLGGTSGRYNEQFF. CDR3 nucleotides: TGTGCCAGCAGCTTGGGGGGGACTAGCGGGAGGTACAATGAGCAGTTCTTC.

This rearrangement joins TRBV9 to TRBJ1-4; D is uncertain. CDR1 SGDLS and CDR2 YYNGEE come from the germline V gene. Deletions cut 3 bases from V and 0 bases from J, with 9 bases between. The CDR3 is made up of 15 amino acids. The CDR3 loop reads CASSALSTTNEKLFF. The CDR3 coding sequence is TGTGCCAGCAGCGCCCTCTCTACAACTAATGAAAAACTGTTTTTT.

The chain is built from TRBV19 and TRBJ2-1; 10 positions match TRBD2. This CDR3 has 15 amino acids. CDR1 and CDR2 (germline): LNHDA, SQIVND (reference sequence). V lost 3 bases and J lost 6; bases outside the gene matches: 5. CDR3 protein: CASSIGLAGVNEQFF. CDR3 sequence (DNA): TGTGCCAGTAGTATCGGGCTAGCGGGGGTCAATGAGCAGTTCTTC.

The gene calls are TRBV7-9 and TRBJ1-2; the match to TRBD1 covers 11 bases. The CDR3 is 14 amino acids. V shed 4 bases and J 8 bases; nucleotides not matched to a gene: 6. Germline V gene lookup returns CDR1 SEHNR and CDR2 FQNEAQ (reference sequence). As DNA, the CDR3 is TGTGCCAGCAGCTCTAGGACAGGGGGCAGAGGCTACACCTTC. It specifies CASSSRTGGRGYTF. Filled out from reference TRBV7-9 and TRBJ1-2, the complete variable domain reads DTGVSQNPRHKITKRGQNVTFRCDPISEHNRLYWYRQTLGQGPEFLTYFQNEAQLEKSRLLSDRFSAERPKGSFSTLEIQRTEQGDSAMYLCASSSRTGGRGYTFGSGTRLTVV.

V gene TRBV19 combines with J gene TRBJ2-6; 10 bases map to TRBD1. The ends lost 4 bases at V and 4 bases at J; junction bases unmatched: 10. This CDR3 has 18 amino acids. In germline, CDR1 is LNHDA, CDR2 SQIVND (reference sequence). The CDR3 nucleotides read TGTGCCAGTAGTAGCCCGACAGGGGGCGCCCTGGGGGCCAACGTCCTGACTTTC. It yields the protein CASSSPTGGALGANVLTF.

This clone was counted only a few times. The V and J genes are TRBV5-1 and TRBJ1-1; 7 bases align to TRBD1. From germline, CDR1 is SGHRS and CDR2 YFSETQ. The CDR3 sequence is 14 residues long. After removal of 0 bases from V and 6 bases from J, the junction contained 5 bases not matched to a gene. CDR3 in DNA: TGCGCCAGCAGCTTGGCAGGGGGGTCGGCTGAAGCTTTCTTT. This sequence encodes CASSLAGGSAEAFF.

This clone was picked up one time. This chain uses TRBV5-4 with TRBJ1-2; D is possibly TRBD1 (5 bases). The CDR3 totals 15 residues. V was trimmed by 4 bases and J by 0 bases, leaving 13 bases between them. The V gene's germline CDR1 is SGHNT and CDR2 YYREEE (reference sequence). CDR3 residues: CASSADRNTNYGYTF. The DNA of the CDR3 is TGTGCCAGCAGCGCCGACAGAAACACTAACTATGGCTACACCTTC.

The gene calls are TRBV12-5 and TRBJ2-2; 9 nucleotides match TRBD2. Trimming took 3 bases from V and 5 from J; bases not matched to a gene: 10. Germline V gene sequence: CDR1 LGHNT, CDR2 FRNRAP. CDR3 size: 17 residues. CDR3 sequence: CASGLLAGGPGTGELFF. The CDR3 region has the DNA TGTGCTAGTGGTTTACTGGCGGGAGGGCCTGGTACCGGGGAGCTGTTTTTT.

The chain joins TRBV2 to TRBJ2-3, with D tentatively TRBD2 (6 bases). The CDR3 loop spans 16 amino acids. Per the germline V gene, CDR1 is SNHLY and CDR2 is FYNNEI. V dropped 2 bases and J dropped 1 base, with 13 bases sitting between them. Here the CDR3 DNA reads TGTGCCAGCAGTGAACGGTACGAGCGGGGCACAGATACGCAGTATTTT. This sequence encodes CASSERYERGTDTQYF.

V is TRBV30 and J is TRBJ1-5; D is ambiguous. Germline loops: CDR1 GTSNPN, CDR2 SVGIG (reference sequence). The CDR3 is 13 residues long. With 2 bases removed from V and 3 bases from J, the gap between germline ends came to 8 bases. The CDR3 sequence is CAWSRRDNQPQHF. Here the CDR3 DNA reads TGTGCCTGGAGTAGGAGGGACAATCAGCCCCAGCATTTT. Together with reference TRBV30 and TRBJ1-5, the CDR3 gives the full variable domain: SQTIHQWPATLVQPVGSPLSLECTVEGTSNPNLYWYRQAAGRGLQLLFYSVGIGQISSEVPQNLSASRPQDRQFILSSKKLLLSDSGFYLCAWSRRDNQPQHFGDGTRLSIL.

The V gene is TRBV7-8, the J gene TRBJ2-7; D is perhaps TRBD1 (6 bases). The CDR3 sequence is 14 residues long. The V gene's germline CDR1 is SGHVS and CDR2 FQNEAQ. Trimming removed 1 base at V and 0 bases at J, with 7 bases between. The CDR3 bases are TGTGCCAGCAGCTTAGGGACAGCCTCCTACGAGCAGTACTTC. Amino acid sequence: CASSLGTASYEQYF.

The V and J genes are TRBV5-5 and TRBJ1-1; 8 bases agree with TRBD1. Germline V gene data show CDR1 as SGHKS and CDR2 as YYEKEE (reference sequence). The CDR3 is 14 residues long. After removal of 7 bases from V and 4 bases from J, the junction contained 9 bases not matched to a gene. The CDR3 loop reads CASHHPGGGTEAFF. The CDR3 coding sequence is TGTGCCAGCCACCACCCAGGGGGCGGCACTGAAGCTTTCTTT.

The chain has TRBV12-5 and TRBJ2-7, with TRBD2 matching over 7 bases. There are 14 residues in the CDR3. Germline CDR1 LGHNT, CDR2 FRNRAP. Trimming removed 6 bases from V and 3 bases from J; junction bases left unmatched: 8. CDR3: CASGVSGLIYEQYF. CDR3 DNA sequence: TGTGCTAGTGGGGTTAGCGGGCTTATCTACGAGCAGTACTTC.

This chain joins TRBV27 and TRBJ2-1; maybe TRBD2 (6 bases). The length of the CDR3 is 16 residues. V was pared by 2 bases and J by 0 bases, with 11 bases between. CDR1 and CDR2 (germline): MNHEY, SMNVEV (reference sequence). CDR3 amino acids: CASSLGPGGSYNEQFF. The CDR3 DNA reads TGTGCCAGCAGTTTAGGTCCCGGGGGCTCCTACAATGAGCAGTTCTTC.

The chain combines TRBV6-4 with TRBJ2-3; 7 positions match TRBD1. From germline, CDR1 is MRHNA and CDR2 SNTAGT. V shed 4 bases and J 8 bases; nucleotides not matched to a gene: 12. The CDR3 has 15 amino acids. CDR3 nucleotide sequence: TGTGCCAGCAGTGCCCAGCGACAGGGTATAGGTACGCAGTATTTT. Translating gives CASSAQRQGIGTQYF.

The chain joins TRBV7-9 to TRBJ2-7; D may be TRBD1 (5 bases). The length of the CDR3 is 13 residues. Trimming removed 5 bases at V and 3 bases at J, with 11 bases between. Germline-derived CDR1 and CDR2 are SEHNR and FQNEAQ (reference sequence). CDR3 sequence (DNA): TGTGCCAGCAGCCAGGGAACAATCTACGAGCAGTACTTC. Protein product: CASSQGTIYEQYF.

Remarks on this clone: One end of the junction varies from germline; a read error may be responsible. The rearrangement uses TRBV6-5 and TRBJ1-3, with TRBD1 matching 8 bases. The germline CDR1 and CDR2 sequences are MNHEY and SVGAGI. This CDR3 contains 11 residues. CDR3 in amino acids: CASSYRDRWHF. CDR3 DNA: TGTGCCAGCAGTTACAGGGACAGGTGGCATTTT.

About this clone: The sample contains more than one DNA sequence encoding this CDR3. This chain's CDR3 is CASSSTGNYGYTF. The DNA of the CDR3 is TGTGCCAGCTCATCGACCGGGAACTATGGCTACACCTTC. The rearrangement uses TRBV18 and TRBJ1-2; D gene uncertain. Germline assignment: CDR1 KGHSH and CDR2 LQKENI. V lost 5 bases and J lost 2, with 9 bases in between. The CDR3 sequence is 13 residues long.

This rearrangement joins TRBV4-1 to TRBJ2-7, with TRBD2 matching 9 bases. CDR1 and CDR2 (germline): MGHRA, YSYEKL. The CDR3 extends over 16 amino acids. Trimming took 5 bases from V and 4 from J; bases not matched to a gene: 12. The CDR3 sequence is CASSFSRVAGAYEQYF. The CDR3 nucleotides read TGCGCCAGCAGCTTCTCCCGAGTAGCGGGAGCGTACGAGCAGTACTTC.

In nucleotides, the CDR3 is TGCGCCAGCAGCTCCCGGGACAGGGGGCTCGAGTACGAGCAGTACTTC. Amino acid sequence: CASSSRDRGLEYEQYF. The V gene is TRBV5-1, the J gene TRBJ2-7; 12 bases are a match to TRBD1. Trimming at V came to 3 bases and at J to 4 bases, leaving 8 bases not matched to a gene. This CDR3 region has 16 residues. CDR1 is SGHRS, CDR2 YFSETQ, per germline.

The chain joins TRBV15 to TRBJ2-7; no definite D call. V was trimmed by 0 bases and J by 3 bases, leaving 9 bases between them. The CDR3 sequence is 14 residues long. Germline V lookup: CDR1 LNHNV, CDR2 YYDKDF (reference sequence). Written as DNA, the CDR3 is TGTGCCACCAGCAGAGATCTGGGCAGCTACGAGCAGTACTTC. This translates into CATSRDLGSYEQYF.